This T cell receptor beta chain was recorded in a study of blood T cell repertoires in COVID-19. Study details: The study drew acute and convalescent COVID-19 samples from the United States, Italy and Spain.

Only in-frame clones appear in the TCRdb table, and some are missing; sequencing was by immunoSEQ multiplex PCR. This table holds 200,000 or so clones, roughly 81% found once. The CDR3 extends over 14 amino acids. The germline V and J ends were trimmed by 2 bases and 6 bases, with 13 bases remaining between them. Germline V gene data show CDR1 as LGHNA and CDR2 as YSLEER. This clone showed up just a few times. While infection was still active, Seattle patients were enrolled and then followed longitudinally. Material for sequencing was peripheral blood. The chain recombines TRBV4-3 with TRBJ1-2, with D maybe TRBD1 (5 bases). The sequence derives from an elderly woman with COVID-19, enrolled during active disease. For the CDR3, the DNA is TGCGCCAGCAGCCAAACTCGGGGGGAAGATGGCTACACCTTC. It is translated as CASSQTRGEDGYTF.